The clone carrying this T cell receptor (beta chain) is a singleton in its sample. The data were produced by immunoSEQ multiplex PCR, yet TCRdb's version contains in-frame clones alone and is incomplete. The profile shows about 83,000 clones, under 95% of them singletons. The data derive from a study of technical replicates of blood from a handful of donors. The CDR3 has 13 residues. Trimming stripped 1 base from V and 9 bases from J, with 13 bases between. Germline CDR1 SGHNT, CDR2 YYREEE (reference sequence). The sample comprised T cells isolated from PBMCs. J is TRBJ1-1 and V is TRBV5-4, with no clear D. The receptor was derived from a human donor in good health. The CDR3: CASSLISSGKAFF. CDR3 coding DNA: TGTGCCAGCAGCTTGATCTCGTCGGGGAAAGCTTTCTTT.